The source of this T cell receptor beta chain is a study of shared clonotypes between healthy human individuals. Study-level points and caveats: An anticipated effect of sequencing depth on clonotype sharing among donors was recognized. Larger estimated richness was generally recorded for naive subsets relative to memory subsets. Approximately 5.4% of naive CD4 clonotypes were common to a handful of donors.

Trimming pared 5 bases from V and 1 base from J, leaving 14 bases between. This CDR3 is built from 15 residues. From germline, CDR1 is SGHVS and CDR2 FQNEAQ. This clone appeared once. Its antigen is unidentified. Naive CD8 cells lacked CD45RO and underwent positive selection for CCR7, leaving out terminally differentiated effector memory CD45RA+ cells. The donor population consisted of healthy HIV-negative adults with no recent acute infections or vaccinations. The repertoire was sequenced with immunoSEQ multiplex PCR; TCRdb's copy has only in-frame clones and lacks some. The table records about 2 million clones, roughly 94% of them present only once.

V is TRBV7-8 and J is TRBJ2-5; D not resolved. The TCR sequence derives from a man aged 18 to 29 in good health. The sample comprised naive CD8+ T cells sorted from blood. This chain's CDR3 is CASSPKEGIQETQYF. CDR3 sequence (DNA): TGTGCCAGCAGCCCAAAGGAAGGAATCCAAGAGACCCAGTACTTC.